These 18 T cell receptor beta chains were sequenced from one sample in a study of identical twins. MiXCR, applied by TCRdb to the 5' RACE reads, yields one record per CDR3 protein. This table holds hundreds of thousands of distinct CDR3 sequences, approximately 13% found once. The same data also went into a second study, on yellow fever vaccine responses in identical twins.

Material: PBMCs. The receptors were sampled from a woman under 30 in good health.

This clonotype has a count of ten or more. The chain employs TRBV12-3 or TRBV12-4 and TRBJ2-5; D is possibly TRBD1 or TRBD2 (6 bases each). Trimming stripped 5 bases from V and 1 base from J, with 14 bases between. The CDR3 is 15 residues long. In nucleotides, the CDR3 is TGTGCCAGCAGTCTCTCGAGGGGGGCCCAAGAGACCCAGTACTTC. This codes for CASSLSRGAQETQYF.

The chain uses TRBV19 and TRBJ1-1, with 9 positions matching TRBD1. V lost 5 bases and J lost 3; bases outside the gene matches: 13. The CDR3 runs to 17 residues. The germline gives CDR1 LNHDA, CDR2 SQIVND (reference sequence). The CDR3 bases are TGTGCCAGTAGTGTTGGGACAGGGCGAGGGCGGGACACTGAAGCTTTCTTT. This encodes CASSVGTGRGRDTEAFF.

The sample holds a few counts of this clonotype. The chain uses TRBV6-1 and TRBJ1-2, with D perhaps matching TRBD1 (5 bases). Per germline, CDR1 MNHNS and CDR2 SASEGT. V dropped 6 bases and J dropped 3 bases, with 11 bases sitting between them. The CDR3 spans 13 residues. The CDR3 sequence is CASRETGHYGYTF. For the CDR3, the DNA is TGTGCCAGCAGGGAGACGGGACACTATGGCTACACCTTC.

This clonotype was found a few times. The CDR3 region is CASSWTRGGETQYF. The CDR3 DNA sequence: TGCGCCAGCAGCTGGACCCGCGGGGGAGAGACCCAGTACTTC. The chain employs TRBV5-1 and TRBJ2-5, with 7 nucleotides matching TRBD2. V shed 3 bases and J 4 bases; nucleotides not matched to a gene: 6. Germline V lookup: CDR1 SGHRS, CDR2 YFSETQ. This CDR3 has 14 residues.

V usage is TRBV19 and J usage is TRBJ2-3; D uncertain. Germline V gene data show CDR1 as LNHDA and CDR2 as SQIVND (reference sequence). The CDR3 sequence is 11 residues long. V was trimmed by 2 bases and J by 11 bases, leaving 8 bases between them. Here the CDR3 reads CASSIRGLQYF. The CDR3 coding sequence is TGTGCCAGTAGTATACGAGGCCTGCAGTATTTT.

This clonotype was counted many times. The rearrangement joins TRBV12-3 or TRBV12-4 to TRBJ2-2; 8 bases are a match to TRBD1. The J segment lost 0 bases and the V segment lost 7 bases, leaving 7 bases of the junction unmatched. CDR3 length: 16 residues. The CDR3 spells CASKSPGQANTGELFF. The DNA of the CDR3 is TGTGCCAGCAAATCACCGGGACAGGCGAACACCGGGGAGCTGTTTTTT.

This clonotype was counted many times. The genes are TRBV7-6 and TRBJ2-3; D might be TRBD2 (6 bases). V lost 10 bases and J 2 bases, leaving 19 bases between the germline ends. Germline loops: CDR1 SGHVS, CDR2 FNYEAQ. The CDR3 contains 15 residues. The CDR3, as DNA: TGTGCCACTAAACGGGAGCCAAGGACCACAGATACGCAGTATTTT. Its protein product is CATKREPRTTDTQYF.

The rearrangement joins TRBV4-2 to TRBJ2-2, with unresolved D. This CDR3 has 16 amino acids. The V end was cut by 0 bases, the J end by 1 base, with 9 bases between. Germline lookup yields CDR1 LGHNA and CDR2 YNFKEQ. This CDR3 is CASSQDVWENTGELFF. The CDR3 DNA sequence: TGTGCCAGCAGCCAAGATGTCTGGGAGAACACCGGGGAGCTGTTTTTT.

CDR3 sequence (DNA): TGTGCCAGCAGTGGGGGTTTGGGGGACACAGATACGCAGTATTTT. This translates into CASSGGLGDTDTQYF. This chain uses TRBV25-1 with TRBJ2-3, with D perhaps given as TRBD1 or TRBD2 (5 bases each). The CDR3 spans 15 residues. V lost 4 bases and J lost 2, with 13 bases in between. CDR1 is MGHDK and CDR2 is SYGVNS in the germline V gene.

This clonotype has ten or more counts. V usage is TRBV20-1 and J usage is TRBJ2-3, with 8 bases fitting TRBD2. Per the germline V gene, CDR1 is DFQATT and CDR2 is SNEGSKA (reference sequence). This CDR3 has 14 residues. Trimming cost V 3 bases and J 1 base; bases outside gene matches: 3. The DNA of the CDR3 is TGCAGTGCTAGGCGGGGGGCCCGCACAGATACGCAGTATTTT. Translated, it gives CSARRGARTDTQYF.

The chain combines TRBV4-2 with TRBJ2-7; tentatively, D is TRBD1 or TRBD2 (5 bases each). The length of the CDR3 is 18 residues. Germline assignment: CDR1 LGHNA and CDR2 YNFKEQ. The V end was cut by 0 bases, the J end by 2 bases, with 20 bases between. CDR3 loop: CASSQDWELFEGTYEQYF. In nucleotides, the CDR3 is TGTGCCAGCAGCCAAGATTGGGAATTGTTTGAGGGGACCTACGAGCAGTACTTC.

In its sample, this clonotype was seen many times. One end of the junction varies from germline; a read error may be responsible. The chain links TRBV12-3 or TRBV12-4 to TRBJ1-1; TRBD1 matches 8 bases. The CDR3 length is 13 residues. CDR3 region: CASSSDRGGTLIF. As DNA, the CDR3 is TGTGCCAGCAGTTCCGACAGGGGAGGGACACTGATCTTT.

This clonotype was seen many times. For the CDR3, the DNA is TGCGCCAGCAGCCAAGGCCCACAGGGTTATGAGCAGTTCTTC. Protein: CASSQGPQGYEQFF. V is TRBV4-1 and J is TRBJ2-1; D possibly corresponds to TRBD1 (6 bases). CDR3 length: 14 residues. Germline V gene sequence: CDR1 MGHRA, CDR2 YSYEKL. V lost 1 base and J lost 8, with 12 bases in between.

This clonotype was detected ten times or more. V gene TRBV6-2 or TRBV6-3 combines with J gene TRBJ2-1; 8 nucleotides align to TRBD2. Germline V gene sequence: CDR1 MNHEY, CDR2 SVGEGT. There are 14 residues in the CDR3. The ends lost 11 bases at V and 4 bases at J; junction bases unmatched: 10. CDR3 nucleotides: TGTGCCCGACTTCAGCGGGAGATTTACAATGAGCAGTTCTTC. Protein sequence: CARLQREIYNEQFF.

This clonotype was seen ten or more times. The chain is built from TRBV5-5 and TRBJ2-1; maybe TRBD2 (6 bases). The CDR3 has 14 amino acids. The V end was cut by 0 bases, the J end by 10 bases, with 14 bases between. Germline lookup yields CDR1 SGHKS and CDR2 YYEKEE (reference sequence). CDR3 coding DNA: TGTGCCAGCAGCTTGGCCGGGACTCAGGGCGAGCAGTTCTTC. It specifies CASSLAGTQGEQFF.

This clonotype was detected a few times. The gene calls are TRBV5-1 and TRBJ1-2, with D possibly matching TRBD1 (6 bases). V lost 0 bases to trimming and J lost 2 bases, with 11 bases between them. This CDR3 is built from 15 residues. Per the germline V gene, CDR1 is SGHRS and CDR2 is YFSETQ. The CDR3 DNA sequence: TGCGCCAGCAGCTTGGTAGGAGACAGGAACTATGGCTACACCTTC. It is translated as CASSLVGDRNYGYTF.

The genes are TRBV13 and TRBJ2-7, with 8 bases fitting TRBD2. The CDR3 spans 14 residues. J gave up 2 bases and V 10 bases, and 10 bases lay outside the gene matches. CDR1 PRHDT and CDR2 FYEKMQ come from the germline V gene (reference sequence). This CDR3 reads CATSAAGGPYEQYF. Here the CDR3 DNA reads TGTGCCACCTCAGCGGCGGGAGGCCCCTACGAGCAGTACTTC. The variable domain in full, completed from reference TRBV13 and TRBJ2-7, reads AAGVIQSPRHLIKEKRETATLKCYPIPRHDTVYWYQQGPGQDPQFLISFYEKMQSDKGSIPDRFSAQQFSDYHSELNMSSLELGDSALYFCATSAAGGPYEQYFGPGTRLTVT.

This clonotype showed up just a few times. This chain uses TRBV2 with TRBJ2-5; 10 bases agree with TRBD2. This CDR3 spans 14 amino acids. The germline V gene encodes CDR1 SNHLY and CDR2 FYNNEI. J gave up 3 bases and V 5 bases, and 3 bases lay outside the gene matches. In nucleotides, the CDR3 is TGTGCCAGCAGTAAACTAGCGGGGAAAGAGACCCAGTACTTC. Encoded protein: CASSKLAGKETQYF.